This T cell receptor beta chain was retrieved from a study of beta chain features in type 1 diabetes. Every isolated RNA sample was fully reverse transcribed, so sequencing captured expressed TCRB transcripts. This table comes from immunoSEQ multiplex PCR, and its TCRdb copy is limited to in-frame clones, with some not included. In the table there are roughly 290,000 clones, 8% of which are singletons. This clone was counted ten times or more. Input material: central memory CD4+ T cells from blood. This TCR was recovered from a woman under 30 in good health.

CDR3 sequence reads: CASSPGIAVSTEAFF. CDR3 nucleotides: TGTGCCAGCAGCCCAGGGATTGCGGTTAGCACTGAAGCTTTCTTT. The chain is built from TRBV7-9 and TRBJ1-1, with a possible D match to TRBD1 (5 bases). Trimming removed 5 bases from V and 4 bases from J, with 17 bases in between. The CDR3 loop spans 15 amino acids. CDR1 and CDR2 from the germline V gene are SEHNR and FQNEAQ (reference sequence).